These 8 T cell receptor beta chains originate from one sample sequenced in a study of cytomegalovirus exposure and HLA in healthy donors (dated by TCRdb to about 2017). Library preparation was by the immunoSEQ multiplex PCR assay. The multiplex PCR relied on a mix of 60 forward primers for TCR Vbeta segments and 13 reverse primers for TCR Jbeta segments. Drawn from immuneACCESS, this table holds only the in-frame rearrangements with V and J called that TCRdb kept. Clones are partly lost; checked studies trace under half to an unresolved V gene and leave the rest unexplained. The table kept for this sample lists about 210,000 clones. The ten largest clones represent over 0.75% of the sample. Sequencing was done on a sample of PBMCs. The source is a woman aged 25 to 39 in good health and CMV-seropositive.

This chain uses TRBV6-1 with TRBJ2-1; 10 bases are a match to TRBD2. V dropped 5 bases and J dropped 8; count of bases not matched to a gene: 9. From germline, CDR1 is MNHNS and CDR2 SASEGT. There are 15 residues in the CDR3. The chain's CDR3 is CASSTWGLAGDEQFF. CDR3 nucleotide sequence: TGTGCCAGCAGTACCTGGGGGCTAGCGGGAGATGAGCAGTTCTTC.

The chain recombines TRBV5-1 with TRBJ2-7; TRBD2 agrees at 11 bases. V dropped 4 bases and J dropped 5; count of bases not matched to a gene: 8. This CDR3 contains 15 residues. In germline, CDR1 is SGHRS, CDR2 YFSETQ. The CDR3: CASSPLAGGADEQYF. As DNA, the CDR3 is TGCGCCAGCAGCCCCCTAGCGGGAGGTGCCGACGAGCAGTACTTC.

V usage is TRBV29-1 and J usage is TRBJ1-1; possibly TRBD1 for D (6 bases). The CDR3 is 12 residues long. V lost 4 bases and J 6 bases, leaving 12 bases between the germline ends. Germline V gene sequence: CDR1 SQVTM, CDR2 ANQGSEA. The CDR3 DNA reads as TGCAGCGTTGGACAGGCTGGCGCTGAAGCTTTCTTT. Protein sequence: CSVGQAGAEAFF.

The V call is TRBV6-4, the J call TRBJ2-1; 9 nucleotides match TRBD1. The CDR3 loop spans 15 amino acids. V was clipped by 6 bases and J by 4 bases; unmatched bases: 7. The germline V gene has CDR1 MRHNA and CDR2 SNTAGT. The CDR3 is CASSKDRGLYNEQFF. The CDR3 DNA is TGTGCCAGCAGCAAGGACAGGGGCCTATACAATGAGCAGTTCTTC.

V usage is TRBV15 and J usage is TRBJ2-1; D remains unclear. The CDR3 consists of 14 residues. Per the germline V gene, CDR1 is LNHNV and CDR2 is YYDKDF (reference sequence). Trimming took off 1 base at V and 6 bases at J, with 10 bases between the two ends. This chain's CDR3 is CATSRVGPGNEQFF. In DNA, the CDR3 is TGTGCCACCAGCAGAGTTGGCCCGGGCAATGAGCAGTTCTTC. The variable domain in full, completed from reference TRBV15 and TRBJ2-1, reads DAMVIQNPRYQVTQFGKPVTLSCSQTLNHNVMYWYQQKSSQAPKLLFHYYDKDFNNEADTPDNFQSRRPNTSFCFLDIRSPGLGDTAMYLCATSRVGPGNEQFFGPGTRLTVL.

V is TRBV10-2 and J is TRBJ2-2; no reliable D call. Trimming removed 7 bases at V and 1 base at J, with 7 bases between. There are 13 residues in the CDR3. CDR1 WSHSY and CDR2 SAAADI come from the germline V gene. CDR3 sequence reads: CASTKQNTGELFF. The CDR3 coding sequence is TGCGCCAGCACGAAGCAGAACACCGGGGAGCTGTTTTTT.

The chain has TRBV10-3 and TRBJ2-3; 9 nucleotides match TRBD2. CDR1 and CDR2 from the germline V gene are ENHRY and SYGVKD. Trimming cost V 3 bases and J 1 base; bases outside gene matches: 8. The length of the CDR3 is 17 residues. CDR3 region: CAISDGKREVGTDTQYF. For the CDR3, the DNA is TGTGCCATCAGTGATGGCAAGCGGGAGGTGGGCACAGATACGCAGTATTTT.

The J gene is TRBJ2-7, the V gene TRBV5-6; no definite D call. V was shortened by 0 bases and J by 2 bases, with 3 bases between the two germline ends. Germline CDR1 is SGHDT and CDR2 is YYEEEE. The CDR3 spans 12 residues. The CDR3 nucleotides read TGTGCCAGCAGCTTGGTAGCCTACGAGCAGTACTTC. This gives the protein CASSLVAYEQYF.